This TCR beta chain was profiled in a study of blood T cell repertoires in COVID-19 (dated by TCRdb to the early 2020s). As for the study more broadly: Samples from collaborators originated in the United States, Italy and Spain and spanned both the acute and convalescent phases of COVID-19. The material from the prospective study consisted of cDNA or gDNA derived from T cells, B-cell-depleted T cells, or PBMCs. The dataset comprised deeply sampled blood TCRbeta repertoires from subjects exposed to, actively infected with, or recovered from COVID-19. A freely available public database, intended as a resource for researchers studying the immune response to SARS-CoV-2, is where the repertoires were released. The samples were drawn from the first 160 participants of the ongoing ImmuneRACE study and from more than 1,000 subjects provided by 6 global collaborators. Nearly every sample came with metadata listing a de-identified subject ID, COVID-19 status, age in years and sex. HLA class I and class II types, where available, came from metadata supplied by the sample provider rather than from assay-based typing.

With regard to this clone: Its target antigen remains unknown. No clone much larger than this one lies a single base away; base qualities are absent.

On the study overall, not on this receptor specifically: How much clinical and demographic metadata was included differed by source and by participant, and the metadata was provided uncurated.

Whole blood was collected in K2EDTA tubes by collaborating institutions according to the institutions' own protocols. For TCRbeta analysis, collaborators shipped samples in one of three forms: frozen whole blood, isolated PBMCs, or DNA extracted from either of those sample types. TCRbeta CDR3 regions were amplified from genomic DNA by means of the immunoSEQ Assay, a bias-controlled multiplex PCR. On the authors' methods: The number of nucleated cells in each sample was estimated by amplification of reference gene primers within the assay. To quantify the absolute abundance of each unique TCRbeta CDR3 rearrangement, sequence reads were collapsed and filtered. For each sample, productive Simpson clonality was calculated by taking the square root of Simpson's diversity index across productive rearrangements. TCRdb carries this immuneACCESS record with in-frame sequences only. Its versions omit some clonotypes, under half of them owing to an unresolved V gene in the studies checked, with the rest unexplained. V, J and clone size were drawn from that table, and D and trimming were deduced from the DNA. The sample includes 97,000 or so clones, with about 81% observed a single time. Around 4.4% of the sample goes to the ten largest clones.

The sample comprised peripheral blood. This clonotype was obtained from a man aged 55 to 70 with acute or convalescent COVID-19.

The CDR3 amino acid sequence is: CSVSLWRAGSTGELFF. The nucleotide sequence is given as TGCAGCGTCTCGTTATGGCGAGCCGGGAGCACCGGGGAGCTGTTTTTT. The V gene is TRBV29-1 and the J gene is TRBJ2-2, with a tentative D gene TRBD2 over 6 matching bases. CDR1 SQVTM and CDR2 ANQGSEA are derived from the germline V gene. The CDR3 has 16 amino acids, counting the end cysteine and phenylalanine. Left in the record is the CDR3 DNA by itself, 48 bases read in frame from the first base. V sheds 6 bases and J sheds 4 bases, leaving 21 bases between their ends.